Shown below are 13 T cell receptor beta chains from a single sample sequenced in a study of blood T cell repertoires in COVID-19. Libraries were prepared by immunoSEQ multiplex PCR; TCRdb keeps only in-frame clonotypes and omits some of them. The sample includes 95,000 to 110,000 clones, 85% to 90% of them seen just once. The sequencing sample was made of peripheral blood. Receptor source: a human donor in a cohort sampled during active COVID-19.

The chain has TRBV12-3 or TRBV12-4 and TRBJ2-7, with no clear D. CDR3 length equals 11 residues. V was clipped by 2 bases and J by 6 bases, with 5 bases between them. CDR3 sequence (DNA): TGTGCCAGCAGTTTATATCGCGAGCAGTACTTC. Translated, it gives CASSLYREQYF.

The CDR3 reads CASSSRTGTGDYSNQPQHF. The DNA of the CDR3 is TGTGCCAGCAGTTCACGAACCGGGACAGGGGATTATAGCAATCAGCCCCAGCATTTT. The J gene is TRBJ1-5, the V gene TRBV28; TRBD1 matches at 10 bases. This CDR3 region has 19 residues. J was trimmed by 0 bases and V by 4 bases; bases with no gene match: 12. The germline V gene encodes CDR1 MDHEN and CDR2 SYDVKM. Variable domain in full (rest from reference TRBV28 and TRBJ1-5): DVKVTQSSRYLVKRTGEKVFLECVQDMDHENMFWYRQDPGLGLRLIYFSYDVKMKEKGDIPEGYSVSREKKERFSLILESASTNQTSMYLCASSSRTGTGDYSNQPQHFGDGTRLSIL.

This clone was detected a few times. The chain carries TRBV19 and TRBJ1-5, with 11 nucleotides matching TRBD1. Per the germline V gene, CDR1 is LNHDA and CDR2 is SQIVND (reference sequence). V shed 2 bases, J shed 7 bases, and the junction held 4 bases outside the gene matches. The CDR3 is 15 residues long. The CDR3 protein is CASSIRGQGGQPQHF. The CDR3, as DNA: TGTGCCAGTAGTATAAGGGGACAGGGGGGCCAGCCCCAGCATTTT.

CDR3 region: CASSVGRVNGYTF. CDR3 in DNA: TGTGCCAGCAGTGTGGGCAGGGTGAATGGCTACACCTTC. V gene TRBV2 combines with J gene TRBJ1-2; possibly TRBD1 for D (5 bases). The length of the CDR3 is 13 residues. The V end lost 4 bases, the J end lost 6 bases, and 12 bases lay between the germline ends. Germline CDR1 is SNHLY and CDR2 is FYNNEI.

The chain is built from TRBV6-6 and TRBJ2-5; D is undetermined. Trimming cost V 2 bases and J 5 bases, with 3 bases left between them. CDR1 is MNHNY, CDR2 SVGAGI, per germline (reference sequence). This CDR3 contains 11 residues. The CDR3 loop is CASSYLETQYF. The CDR3 nucleotides read TGTGCCAGCAGTTACCTCGAGACCCAGTACTTC.

The V and J genes are TRBV7-2 and TRBJ1-1; D not resolved. The ends were cut back, 3 bases at V and 0 bases at J, with 11 bases in the middle. The CDR3 is made up of 15 amino acids. CDR1 is SGHTA and CDR2 is FQGNSA in the germline V gene. The CDR3 DNA sequence: TGTGCCAGCAGCTTTGGAGAACGCATGAACACTGAAGCTTTCTTT. As protein: CASSFGERMNTEAFF.

This chain uses TRBV19 with TRBJ1-2; D might be TRBD1 (5 bases). CDR3 length: 18 amino acids. The V and J ends lost 3 bases and 6 bases respectively, with 26 bases between them. Germline assignment: CDR1 LNHDA and CDR2 SQIVND (reference sequence). The CDR3 protein is CASSIPSSRATQGDGYTF. The CDR3 DNA is TGTGCCAGTAGTATCCCCTCCTCTAGAGCTACTCAAGGGGATGGCTACACCTTC.

This chain links TRBV19 with TRBJ2-6; 10 nucleotides align to TRBD1. The CDR3 has 17 amino acids. J gave up 2 bases and V 10 bases, and 11 bases lay outside the gene matches. Germline CDR1 is LNHDA and CDR2 is SQIVND (reference sequence). The DNA of the CDR3 is TGTGCCACCCGGGACAGGGGAATCGAAGCTGGGGCCAACGTCCTGACTTTC. Its protein is CATRDRGIEAGANVLTF.

The chain uses TRBV19 and TRBJ1-1; D is uncertain. There are 14 residues in the CDR3. In germline, CDR1 is LNHDA, CDR2 SQIVND (reference sequence). V lost 7 bases and J lost 1, with 13 bases in between. The CDR3 nucleotides read TGTGCCAGTAAGACCGGGAAAGAGAACACTGAAGCTTTCTTT. It specifies CASKTGKENTEAFF.

CDR3 protein: CASRRQGPETQYF. CDR3 sequence (DNA): TGTGCCAGTCGGAGACAGGGCCCAGAGACCCAGTACTTC. The chain carries TRBV2 and TRBJ2-5; 7 nucleotides agree with TRBD1. Germline assignment: CDR1 SNHLY and CDR2 FYNNEI. Unmatched junction bases numbered 8, after V lost 9 bases and J lost 4 bases. The CDR3 consists of 13 residues.

This chain links TRBV10-2 with TRBJ2-7; 8 bases line up with TRBD2. The CDR3 has 17 residues. V trimming: 3 bases; J trimming: 3 bases; junction bases outside the gene matches: 13. In germline, CDR1 is WSHSY, CDR2 SAAADI. DNA for the CDR3: TGCGCCAGCAGTGAACTACCCATAGCGGGACTAAACTACGAGCAGTACTTC. Its translation: CASSELPIAGLNYEQYF.

The chain uses TRBV12-3 or TRBV12-4 and TRBJ2-5, with D possibly being TRBD2 (5 bases). The CDR3 covers 13 residues. Trimming took 2 bases from V and 5 from J, leaving 9 bases between them. CDR3 nucleotide sequence: TGTGCCAGCAGTTTATCGCGGGCCGAGACCCAGTACTTC. Its translation: CASSLSRAETQYF.

This sequence joins TRBV19 and TRBJ1-2, with TRBD1 as a possible D gene (5 bases). The CDR3 runs to 15 residues. V was shortened by 0 bases and J by 6 bases, with 14 bases between the two germline ends. Germline assignment: CDR1 LNHDA and CDR2 SQIVND (reference sequence). The CDR3, as DNA: TGTGCCAGTAGTATAGATCTTGCAGGGAAAGATGGCTACACCTTC. Its protein is CASSIDLAGKDGYTF.